This entry features one TCR beta chain sequence. Antigen unknown. CDR3 length: 15 residues. V dropped 5 bases and J dropped 3; count of bases not matched to a gene: 7. Germline CDR1 SGHNT, CDR2 YENEEA. All the donors were Caucasian adults who lived in Nashville, Tennessee. This entry belongs to a study of shared clonotypes between healthy human individuals. The wider study: Sampling drew on donors who were two women and a few men aged 18 to 49. General study points: Generation probability values for non-shared clonotypes were lower than those for clonotypes shared by all four donors. On the whole, naive subsets had larger estimated richness than memory subsets had.

Sequencing used immunoSEQ multiplex PCR; TCRdb keeps in-frame clones, though not all of them. The sample records roughly 2 million clones, nearly 97% being singletons. The receptor comes from a man between 18 and 29 years old in good health. The rearrangement links TRBV11-3 to TRBJ2-1; 7 bases line up with TRBD1. The specimen was naive CD4+ T cells sorted from blood. Subset: CD45RA+ positively selected. CDR3 loop: CASSPRDSGYNEQFF. DNA for the CDR3: TGTGCCAGCAGCCCCCGGGACAGCGGCTACAATGAGCAGTTCTTC.